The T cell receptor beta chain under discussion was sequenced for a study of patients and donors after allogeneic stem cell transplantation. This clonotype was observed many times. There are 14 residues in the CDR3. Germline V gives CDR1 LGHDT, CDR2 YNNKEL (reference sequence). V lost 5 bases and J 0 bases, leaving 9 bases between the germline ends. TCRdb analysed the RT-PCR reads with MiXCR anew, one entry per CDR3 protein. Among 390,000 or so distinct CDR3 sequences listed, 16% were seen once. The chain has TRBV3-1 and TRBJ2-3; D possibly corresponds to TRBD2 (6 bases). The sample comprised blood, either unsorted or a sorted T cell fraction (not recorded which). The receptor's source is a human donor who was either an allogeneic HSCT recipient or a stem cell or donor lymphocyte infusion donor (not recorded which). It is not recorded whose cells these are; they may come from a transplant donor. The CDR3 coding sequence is TGTGCCAGCAGCGGTAGCGGAAGCACAGATACGCAGTATTTT. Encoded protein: CASSGSGSTDTQYF.